The sample holds one count of the clone carrying this T cell receptor (beta chain). Using immunoSEQ multiplex PCR, the repertoire was profiled, and TCRdb retains in-frame clones only, with some absent. The sample shows about 66,000 clones, under 98% of them seen only once. This entry belongs to a study of technical replicates of blood from a few donors. In germline, CDR1 is MNHEY, CDR2 SMNVEV (reference sequence). Trimming removed 2 bases at V and 2 bases at J, with 7 bases between. The CDR3 runs 13 residues. The clonotype comes from a human donor in good health. The material sequenced was T cells isolated from PBMCs. V gene TRBV27 combines with J gene TRBJ2-7, with D hard to call. The CDR3 here is CASSLRVAYEQYF. CDR3 coding DNA: TGTGCCAGCAGTTTAAGAGTCGCCTACGAGCAGTACTTC.